This T cell receptor (beta chain) was sequenced for a study of OX40 agonist ivuxolimab in advanced cancers. Across the whole study: At 0.01 to 10 mg/kg, ivuxolimab was administered intravenously to patients every 2 weeks. The study reported partial responses in three patients: one hepatocellular carcinoma, two cutaneous melanoma.

The CDR3 has 14 amino acids. V lost 1 base to trimming and J lost 2 bases, with 9 bases between them. Germline V CDR1 and CDR2: SGHKS, YYEKEE (reference sequence). This clone was seen once. The data were produced by immunoSEQ multiplex PCR, yet TCRdb's version contains in-frame clones alone and is incomplete. The sample lists 63,000 or so clones; almost 90% were seen once. The sequencing here drew on CD4+ or CD8+ T cells sorted from blood, taken in a trial of the OX40 agonist ivuxolimab. This chain connects TRBV5-5 to TRBJ1-1, with D perhaps matching TRBD1 (5 bases). The source of this sequence is an adult with an advanced solid tumor such as melanoma, head and neck, liver or kidney cancer. The CDR3 sequence: CASSLTGDNTEAFF. The CDR3 bases are TGTGCCAGCAGCTTGACCGGGGACAACACTGAAGCTTTCTTT.